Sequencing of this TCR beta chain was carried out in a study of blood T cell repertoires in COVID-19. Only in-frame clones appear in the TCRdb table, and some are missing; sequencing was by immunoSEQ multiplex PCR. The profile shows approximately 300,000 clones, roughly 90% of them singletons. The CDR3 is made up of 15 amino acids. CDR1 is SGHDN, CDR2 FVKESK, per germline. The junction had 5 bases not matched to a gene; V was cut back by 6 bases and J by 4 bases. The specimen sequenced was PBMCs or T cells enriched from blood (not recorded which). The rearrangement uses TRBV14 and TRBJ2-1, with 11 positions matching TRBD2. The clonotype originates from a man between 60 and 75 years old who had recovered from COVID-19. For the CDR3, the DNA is TGTGCCAGCAGGCCCACTAGCGGGGGTTACAATGAGCAGTTCTTC. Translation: CASRPTSGGYNEQFF.